One sample yielded the 26 T cell receptor beta chains listed below, sequenced in a study of post-analysis software for immune sequencing data (dated by TCRdb to the mid-2010s). Findings and caveats that apply to the study as a whole: Roughly 5 TRBV segments, including TRBV5-6, TRBV5-1 and TRBV20-1, were significantly more frequent in patients than controls.

Library preparation used PCR. The sequencing machine was an Illumina HiSeq 2500. To reduce PCR and sequencing biases, unique molecular identifiers were built into the TCR beta cDNA libraries. The public reads were quality trimmed at Q25 with fastp and then assembled into clones with MiXCR by TCRdb, keeping productive beta chains. Every CDR3 protein is listed once, alongside the most common genes and DNA of its rows. This sample holds under 900,000 distinct CDR3 sequences; under 70% were observed only once. Around 4.5% of the sample lies in the top ten. The antigens these receptors bind are not known. Sequencing was done on a sample of blood. These receptors all come from a girl between 5 and 17 years old with multiple sclerosis.

This sequence joins TRBV12-3 or TRBV12-4 and TRBJ2-1, with a possible D match to TRBD2 (5 bases). The length of the CDR3 is 14 residues. V was trimmed by 7 bases and J by 0 bases, leaving 10 bases between them. The chain's CDR3 is CASTLAGSYNEQFF. CDR3 DNA: TGTGCCAGCACCCTGGCGGGCTCCTACAATGAGCAGTTCTTC.

The chain carries TRBV29-1 and TRBJ2-3; D unclear. Trimming removed 7 bases from V and 0 bases from J, with 14 bases in between. The CDR3 extends over 14 amino acids. Germline loops: CDR1 SQVTM, CDR2 ANQGSEA. CDR3 DNA: TGCAGCGCGTCGGGCTTCACTAGCACAGATACGCAGTATTTT. Residues: CSASGFTSTDTQYF.

This chain uses TRBV9 with TRBJ2-5, with D possibly matching TRBD2 (6 bases). The V end lost 4 bases, the J end lost 11 bases, and 21 bases lay between the germline ends. The CDR3 consists of 14 residues. Germline assignment: CDR1 SGDLS and CDR2 YYNGEE. CDR3 sequence: CASSLEHGDSQQYF. CDR3 bases: TGTGCCAGCAGCCTTGAGCACGGGGACTCACAGCAGTACTTC.

The CDR3 reads CSVPRPLTYEQYF. As DNA, the CDR3 is TGCAGTGTGCCGAGGCCCCTAACCTACGAGCAGTACTTC. The chain combines TRBV20-1 with TRBJ2-5, with D hard to call. The end of the DNA aligns better with TRBJ2-7, so the J call may be wrong. The CDR3 length is 13 residues. CDR1 is DFQATT and CDR2 is SNEGSKA in the germline V gene (reference sequence).

In DNA form, the CDR3 reads TGTGCCAGCAAAGACAGGGACTATGGCTACACCTTC. It encodes CASKDRDYGYTF. This chain uses TRBV6-1 with TRBJ1-2; 7 bases align to TRBD1. Losses at the gene ends were 7 bases for V and 3 bases for J; bases not matched to a gene: 2. CDR1 MNHNS and CDR2 SASEGT come from the germline V gene. This CDR3 has 12 amino acids.

The chain employs TRBV5-1 and TRBJ2-3; D not resolved. Germline V gives CDR1 SGHRS, CDR2 YFSETQ. The CDR3 contains 12 residues. Trimming removed 4 bases at V and 5 bases at J, with 8 bases between. In nucleotides, the CDR3 is TGCGCCAGCAGCCGCCCAAAAGATACGCAGTATTTT. Its translation is CASSRPKDTQYF.

J is TRBJ1-2 and V is TRBV20-1; 7 nucleotides match TRBD1. The CDR3 loop spans 12 amino acids. Germline CDR1 and CDR2: DFQATT and SNEGSKA (reference sequence). V lost 6 bases and J lost 5; bases outside the gene matches: 6. The CDR3 spells CSAMGQLYGYTF. The CDR3 bases are TGCAGTGCGATGGGACAGCTTTATGGCTACACCTTC.

The J gene is TRBJ2-5, the V gene TRBV10-1; D is unresolved. Germline CDR1 is WNHNN and CDR2 is SYGVQD (reference sequence). This CDR3 contains 21 residues. V lost 0 bases, J lost 4 bases, and 30 bases lay in between. The CDR3 DNA follows: TGCGCCAGCAGTGAGTCGAGGCAGACCGAGACCCCAAGTAGGAACGTAGAGACCCAGTACTTC. This codes for CASSESRQTETPSRNVETQYF.

The CDR3 DNA reads TGCAGTATATCACGGGGCAGGGATTACGAGCAGTACTTC. Protein product: CSISRGRDYEQYF. This rearrangement joins TRBV20-1 to TRBJ2-7; D could derive from TRBD1 or TRBD2 (5 bases each). The CDR3 covers 13 residues. Germline CDR1 and CDR2: DFQATT and SNEGSKA (reference sequence). With 8 bases removed from V and 4 bases from J, the gap between germline ends came to 18 bases.

This clonotype has more than one count but fewer than ten. CDR3 amino acids: CASSQERLLAGGDTYEQYF. Here the CDR3 DNA reads TGTGCCAGCAGCCAAGAGCGATTACTAGCGGGGGGCGATACCTACGAGCAGTACTTC. V and J are TRBV3-1 and TRBJ2-7, with TRBD2 matching 12 bases. Germline V gene lookup returns CDR1 LGHDT and CDR2 YNNKEL (reference sequence). The V segment lost 0 bases and the J segment 2 bases; nucleotides outside the gene matches: 11. The CDR3 has 19 residues.

The genes are TRBV7-6 and TRBJ2-1, with D tentatively TRBD1 (5 bases). Between the trimmed V and J ends, which lost 6 bases and 5 bases, there was a span of 17 bases. Germline V gene lookup returns CDR1 SGHVS and CDR2 FNYEAQ. The CDR3 sequence is 15 residues long. CDR3 sequence reads: CASRLGWGPNNEQFF. DNA for the CDR3: TGTGCCAGCAGATTGGGTTGGGGCCCCAACAATGAGCAGTTCTTC.

This clonotype was detected only a few times. The CDR3 DNA reads as TGCAGTGCTCCCGAGGGGGGGAGGATCTACAATGAGCAGTTCTTC. This translates into CSAPEGGRIYNEQFF. The gene calls are TRBV20-1 and TRBJ2-1; perhaps TRBD2 as D (7 bases). Germline V gene lookup returns CDR1 DFQATT and CDR2 SNEGSKA (reference sequence). The CDR3 is 15 residues long. Trimming took off 5 bases at V and 3 bases at J, with 17 bases between the two ends.

V gene TRBV20-1 combines with J gene TRBJ2-1; the D gene is possibly TRBD2 (5 bases). The V end was cut by 4 bases, the J end by 4 bases, with 11 bases between. CDR3 length equals 13 residues. The V gene's germline CDR1 is DFQATT and CDR2 SNEGSKA (reference sequence). CDR3 bases: TGCAGTGCTACATGGACTCCGTACAATGAGCAGTTCTTC. Residues: CSATWTPYNEQFF.

This clonotype has more than one count but fewer than ten. The chain has TRBV10-3 and TRBJ2-3; 8 bases line up with TRBD1. CDR3 length: 15 residues. V was pared by 3 bases and J by 1 base, with 3 bases of the junction left unmatched. Per germline, CDR1 ENHRY and CDR2 SYGVKD. The CDR3 region is CAISDPGQGTDTQYF. CDR3 DNA: TGTGCCATCAGTGACCCGGGACAGGGCACAGATACGCAGTATTTT.

This clonotype was observed a handful of times. V and J are TRBV7-3 and TRBJ2-3; 7 bases line up with TRBD2. The CDR3 length is 17 residues. Trimming at V came to 5 bases and at J to 9 bases, leaving 20 bases not matched to a gene. CDR1 is SGHTA and CDR2 is FQGTGA in the germline V gene. The CDR3 DNA reads as TGTGCCAGCAGCCACGGACGGGCGCGGGGGTTTATAGCGACGCAGTATTTT. Protein sequence: CASSHGRARGFIATQYF.

A word on this clonotype: Sequence at one end of the junction differs from germline and may be a read error. The chain employs TRBV7-9 and TRBJ2-7; unclear D gene. This CDR3 is built from 16 residues. Germline assignment: CDR1 SEHNR and CDR2 FQNEAQ (reference sequence). The CDR3 loop is CASSLPPSPSSCEQYF. The DNA of the CDR3 is TGTGCCAGCAGCCTCCCACCCAGCCCTTCTTCCTGCGAGCAGTACTTC. Supplemented by reference TRBV7-9 and TRBJ2-7, the full variable domain reads DTGVSQNPRHKITKRGQNVTFRCDPISEHNRLYWYRQTLGQGPEFLTYFQNEAQLEKSRLLSDRFSAERPKGSFSTLEIQRTEQGDSAMYLCASSLPPSPSSCEQYFGPGTRLTVT.

This clonotype was detected a few times. The chain carries TRBV12-3 or TRBV12-4 and TRBJ2-7; a possible D gene is TRBD2 (5 bases). This CDR3 comprises 12 residues. Trimming took off 6 bases at V and 3 bases at J, with 9 bases between the two ends. CDR3 in amino acids: CASSVGLYEQYF. Here the CDR3 DNA reads TGTGCCAGCAGCGTCGGACTCTACGAGCAGTACTTC.

This sequence joins TRBV20-1 and TRBJ2-3; tentatively, D is TRBD2 (6 bases). Trimming stripped 3 bases from V and 0 bases from J, with 16 bases between. This CDR3 spans 16 amino acids. Germline V gene data show CDR1 as DFQATT and CDR2 as SNEGSKA (reference sequence). In DNA form, the CDR3 reads TGCAGTGCTAGCAGACTTCTAGCGCGAAGCACAGATACGCAGTATTTT. It translates to CSASRLLARSTDTQYF.

V usage is TRBV14 and J usage is TRBJ2-4; 7 bases match TRBD1. Near its end, the DNA agrees better with TRBJ2-7, so the J call may be wrong. In germline, CDR1 is SGHDN, CDR2 FVKESK. The CDR3 loop spans 13 amino acids. CDR3 nucleotide sequence: TGTGCCAGCAGCCATACAGGGGTCTGCGAGCAGTACTTC. As protein: CASSHTGVCEQYF.

This clonotype was counted a few times. CDR3 in DNA: TGTGCCAGCAGACGGAGCGGGGGTCCGGGTAGGTCCTACAATGAGCAGTTCTTC. Protein sequence: CASRRSGGPGRSYNEQFF. V is TRBV12-3 or TRBV12-4 and J is TRBJ2-1, with 8 positions matching TRBD2. The CDR3 length is 18 residues. V dropped 6 bases and J dropped 1; count of bases not matched to a gene: 14.

This clonotype has just one count. V gene TRBV3-1 combines with J gene TRBJ2-7, with a weak D call TRBD2 (6 bases). The DNA end favors TRBJ2-5, so the J call may be wrong. Germline V gene data show CDR1 as LGHDT and CDR2 as YNNKEL (reference sequence). The CDR3 is made up of 15 amino acids. The CDR3 spells CASSRDFALRETQYF. The CDR3 DNA sequence: TGTGCCAGCAGCCGGGACTTCGCCCTTCGGGAGACCCAGTACTTC.

This clonotype was seen just once. One end of the junction varies from germline; a read error may be responsible. The V and J genes are TRBV6-2 or TRBV6-3 and TRBJ1-1, with D maybe TRBD1 (5 bases). CDR3 size: 14 residues. Germline-derived CDR1 and CDR2 are MNHEY and SVGEGT. DNA of the CDR3: TGTGCCGGCAGAGTGGGGCCCGCGGTGACTGAAGCTTTCTTT. Encoded protein: CAGRVGPAVTEAFF.

Concerning this clonotype itself: This could be a read error, since a much larger clone is one nucleotide away. The rearrangement links TRBV29-1 to TRBJ2-5, with no clear D. The CDR3 consists of 11 residues. V lost 2 bases to trimming and J lost 4 bases, with 5 bases between them. The V gene's germline CDR1 is SQVTM and CDR2 ANQGSEA. The CDR3 sequence is CSVENGETQYF. The CDR3 DNA sequence: TGCAGCGTTGAAAATGGAGAGACCCAGTACTTC.

The rearrangement links TRBV14 to TRBJ2-1; 7 positions agree with TRBD1. Germline V gene lookup returns CDR1 SGHDN and CDR2 FVKESK. There are 17 residues in the CDR3. With V trimmed by 3 bases and J by 0 bases, 8 bases remained unmatched. In DNA form, the CDR3 reads TGTGCCAGCAGCCACTCAGGACAGGCCAACTCCTACAATGAGCAGTTCTTC. This translates into CASSHSGQANSYNEQFF.

This clonotype came up a few times. This rearrangement joins TRBV5-1 to TRBJ2-5; 10 nucleotides agree with TRBD1. This CDR3 has 17 residues. From germline, CDR1 is SGHRS and CDR2 YFSETQ. With 3 bases clipped from V and 4 bases from J, the junction kept 12 bases outside the gene matches. The CDR3, as DNA: TGCGCCAGCAGCTCCCTGCCTAATGACAGGGGGCGAGAGACCCAGTACTTC. Protein sequence: CASSSLPNDRGRETQYF.

This clonotype was recorded only once. One end of the junction varies from germline; a read error may be responsible. The chain carries TRBV28 and TRBJ2-5; TRBD1 matches 7 bases. CDR1 is MDHEN and CDR2 is SYDVKM in the germline V gene. This CDR3 spans 14 amino acids. CDR3 sequence (DNA): TGTGCCAACAGTTCGCAACAGGGGAGAGAGACCCAGTACTTC. Translating gives CANSSQQGRETQYF. The full variable domain, its missing parts supplied by reference TRBV28 and TRBJ2-5, is DVKVTQSSRYLVKRTGEKVFLECVQDMDHENMFWYRQDPGLGLRLIYFSYDVKMKEKGDIPEGYSVSREKKERFSLILESASTNQTSMYLCANSSQQGRETQYFGPGTRLLVL.